This entry lists 22 T cell receptor beta chains sequenced from one sample in a study of neoadjuvant anti-PD-1 for oral cavity cancer. Generated by immunoSEQ multiplex PCR, the TCRdb table keeps only in-frame clones and is missing some. The repertoire holds 15,000 to 20,000 clones, with 55% to 80% as singletons. The source was PBMCs, collected before nivolumab (anti-PD-1) treatment. The receptors were sampled from a person aged 35-79 years with oral cavity squamous cell carcinoma.

J is TRBJ1-4 and V is TRBV28; D possibly corresponds to TRBD1 (5 bases). Germline CDR1 reads MDHEN; CDR2 reads SYDVKM. Trimming removed 5 bases from V and 5 bases from J, with 12 bases in between. The CDR3 is 14 amino acids. The CDR3 here is CASSDGTENEKLFF. The CDR3 region has the DNA TGTGCCAGCAGTGACGGGACTGAAAATGAAAAACTGTTTTTT.

V usage is TRBV6-1 and J usage is TRBJ1-2, with 7 bases lining up with TRBD1. The CDR3 is 12 amino acids. Germline V gives CDR1 MNHNS, CDR2 SASEGT. The trim removed 8 bases at V and 5 bases at J, leaving 5 bases unmatched. The CDR3 loop reads CASHQGGYGYTF. The CDR3 DNA reads TGTGCCAGCCATCAGGGGGGGTATGGCTACACCTTC.

The rearrangement links TRBV6-4 to TRBJ2-7; 12 bases are shared with TRBD2. The trim removed 2 bases at V and 1 base at J, leaving 3 bases unmatched. The CDR3 totals 16 residues. Germline V lookup: CDR1 MRHNA, CDR2 SNTAGT. CDR3 coding DNA: TGTGCCAGCAGTGACCTCGGACTAGCGGGGTCCTACGAGCAGTACTTC. It translates to CASSDLGLAGSYEQYF.

V and J are TRBV6-6 and TRBJ2-2; 10 nucleotides agree with TRBD1. J was trimmed by 6 bases and V by 5 bases; bases with no gene match: 6. Germline-derived CDR1 and CDR2 are MNHNY and SVGAGI (reference sequence). The CDR3 totals 15 residues. The CDR3, as DNA: TGTGCCAGCAGTAGGACAGGGGGGATATCCGGGGAGCTGTTTTTT. Its translation: CASSRTGGISGELFF.

There are a few counts of this clone. The CDR3 loop reads CASSLRDASYNEQFF. The CDR3 region has the DNA TGTGCCAGCAGCCTAAGAGACGCCTCCTACAATGAGCAGTTCTTC. This chain joins TRBV7-6 and TRBJ2-1; D remains unclear. Trimming stripped 5 bases from V and 0 bases from J, with 11 bases between. This CDR3 has 15 residues. CDR1 is SGHVS, CDR2 FNYEAQ, per germline.

Judged by abundance, this clone is large. V usage is TRBV11-2 and J usage is TRBJ2-7; 9 positions match TRBD1. Trimming cost V 5 bases and J 7 bases; bases outside gene matches: 6. The CDR3 has 13 residues. Looked up from germline, CDR1 is SGHAT and CDR2 is FQNNGV. Here the CDR3 DNA reads TGTGCCAGCAGCCAGGGACAGGGCTGGGAGCAGTACTTC. Its protein is CASSQGQGWEQYF. The full variable domain, in which reference TRBV11-2 and TRBJ2-7 provide the parts outside the CDR3, is EAGVAQSPRYKIIEKRQSVAFWCNPISGHATLYWYQQILGQGPKLLIQFQNNGVVDDSQLPKDRFSAERLKGVDSTLKIQPAKLEDSAVYLCASSQGQGWEQYFGPGTRLTVT.

The chain links TRBV10-3 to TRBJ1-4, with 7 bases aligning to TRBD1. V was clipped by 3 bases and J by 5 bases; unmatched bases: 9. Germline V gene data show CDR1 as ENHRY and CDR2 as SYGVKD. The CDR3 spans 16 residues. The CDR3 region is CAISDTSGGRNEKLFF. The CDR3 nucleotides read TGTGCCATCAGTGACACTTCAGGGGGGAGAAATGAAAAACTGTTTTTT.

V and J are TRBV30 and TRBJ2-7, with TRBD1 matching over 7 bases. The CDR3 contains 14 residues. Germline V CDR1 and CDR2: GTSNPN, SVGIG (reference sequence). Trimming removed 5 bases from V and 6 bases from J; junction bases left unmatched: 13. The CDR3 DNA reads as TGTGCCTGGGCTAAAAAACGGGACAGCCCCGAGCAGTACTTC. Its translation: CAWAKKRDSPEQYF.

The table lists this clone with a few counts. The V and J genes are TRBV10-3 and TRBJ1-3, with D possibly matching TRBD1 (5 bases). The CDR3 is made up of 16 amino acids. V was pared by 5 bases and J by 2 bases, with 16 bases between. Looked up from germline, CDR1 is ENHRY and CDR2 is SYGVKD. Here the CDR3 reads CAISSYQQVTGNTIYF. CDR3 bases: TGTGCCATCAGTTCCTATCAACAGGTCACTGGAAACACCATATATTTT.

This sequence joins TRBV5-4 and TRBJ2-5; 7 bases map to TRBD2. Germline CDR1 is SGHNT and CDR2 is YYREEE (reference sequence). The CDR3 length is 15 residues. J was trimmed by 3 bases and V by 4 bases; bases with no gene match: 9. The CDR3 loop is CASSIPHRGEETQYF. Here the CDR3 DNA reads TGTGCCAGCAGCATCCCACACCGGGGGGAAGAGACCCAGTACTTC.

The table lists this clone with a few counts. V is TRBV2 and J is TRBJ1-1; D is possibly TRBD1 (6 bases). The CDR3 length is 13 residues. V gave up 7 bases and J gave up 1 base, with 10 bases separating them. CDR1 is SNHLY, CDR2 FYNNEI, per germline. The CDR3 loop is CASIPGQNTEAFF. CDR3 sequence (DNA): TGTGCCAGCATCCCGGGACAGAACACTGAAGCTTTCTTT.

This chain links TRBV5-1 with TRBJ1-4; possibly TRBD1 for D (6 bases). The germline gives CDR1 SGHRS, CDR2 YFSETQ. The V end was cut by 0 bases, the J end by 2 bases, with 11 bases between. This CDR3 has 16 amino acids. This CDR3 is CASSLASGATNEKLFF. CDR3 nucleotides: TGCGCCAGCAGCTTGGCCTCAGGGGCGACTAATGAAAAACTGTTTTTT.

The J gene is TRBJ2-7, the V gene TRBV5-1, with D maybe TRBD2 (6 bases). From germline, CDR1 is SGHRS and CDR2 YFSETQ. The V and J ends lost 6 bases and 4 bases respectively, with 11 bases between them. The CDR3 consists of 12 residues. The CDR3 DNA reads TGCGCCAGCACCGGGAGTTCTTACGAGCAGTACTTC. Its translation is CASTGSSYEQYF.

This sequence joins TRBV6-1 and TRBJ2-2; 9 nucleotides line up with TRBD1. Germline V CDR1 and CDR2: MNHNS, SASEGT. The CDR3 has 15 residues. The junction had 7 bases not matched to a gene; V was cut back by 6 bases and J by 5 bases. The CDR3 region is CASRPTGGVTGELFF. The CDR3 DNA is TGTGCCAGCAGACCCACAGGGGGCGTTACCGGGGAGCTGTTTTTT.

The rearrangement links TRBV5-6 to TRBJ2-5; D ambiguous. CDR1 and CDR2 (germline): SGHDT, YYEEEE. The germline V and J ends were trimmed by 2 bases and 1 base, with 6 bases remaining between them. There are 13 residues in the CDR3. The CDR3 here is CASSFTAQETQYF. Written as DNA, the CDR3 is TGTGCCAGCAGCTTTACGGCCCAAGAGACCCAGTACTTC. Supplemented by reference TRBV5-6 and TRBJ2-5, the full variable domain reads DAGVTQSPTHLIKTRGQQVTLRCSPKSGHDTVSWYQQALGQGPQFIFQYYEEEERQRGNFPDRFSGHQFPNYSSELNVNALLLGDSALYLCASSFTAQETQYFGPGTRLLVL.

V and J are TRBV9 and TRBJ2-7, with no clear D. CDR1 is SGDLS, CDR2 YYNGEE, per germline. V was clipped by 2 bases and J by 1 base, with 13 bases between them. The CDR3 extends over 15 amino acids. The CDR3 loop reads CASSVGYGRSYEQYF. CDR3 coding DNA: TGTGCCAGCAGCGTCGGGTATGGCAGATCCTACGAGCAGTACTTC. The full variable domain, rest sourced from reference TRBV9 and TRBJ2-7, is DSGVTQTPKHLITATGQRVTLRCSPRSGDLSVYWYQQSLDQGLQFLIQYYNGEERAKGNILERFSAQQFPDLHSELNLSSLELGDSALYFCASSVGYGRSYEQYFGPGTRLTVT.

The V call is TRBV5-3, the J call TRBJ1-2; the D is unclear. TRBV5-3 is assigned to the ORF class and has an uncertain function. V was cut by 2 bases and J by 0 bases, with 5 bases left in between. The CDR3 is 13 residues long. The CDR3 is CARSFCPNYGYTF. Written as DNA, the CDR3 is TGTGCCAGAAGCTTCTGCCCTAACTATGGCTACACCTTC.

Concerning this clone: Lacking the conserved final phenylalanine or tryptophan, this CDR3 likely reflects a read error. The DNA is omitted, as the CDR3 cannot be located on it reliably, and the CDR3 follows TCRdb's listing. The chain has TRBV13 and TRBJ1-3; the DNA was not used to check the table's D call, TRBD1. The CDR3 comprises 12 residues, both ends counted. Germline V gives CDR1 PRHDT, CDR2 FYEKMQ (reference sequence). CDR3 sequence: CASSLRIRQAQG.

V usage is TRBV27 and J usage is TRBJ2-7; the D gene is possibly TRBD1 (5 bases). There are 14 residues in the CDR3. In germline, CDR1 is MNHEY, CDR2 SMNVEV (reference sequence). The V and J ends lost 5 bases and 2 bases respectively, with 13 bases between them. CDR3 bases: TGTGCCAGCAGTACGACAGTTAGCCCCTACGAGCAGTACTTC. As protein: CASSTTVSPYEQYF.

V usage is TRBV30 and J usage is TRBJ1-1; the match to TRBD1 covers 7 bases. CDR1 GTSNPN and CDR2 SVGIG come from the germline V gene (reference sequence). This CDR3 has 14 residues. The CDR3 DNA reads as TGTGTCGTACGACCCCAGGGGGGGAACACTGAAGCTTTCTTT. Translated: CVVRPQGGNTEAFF.

V is TRBV7-9 and J is TRBJ2-7, with D possibly being TRBD1 (6 bases). Germline loops: CDR1 SEHNR, CDR2 FQNEAQ (reference sequence). The CDR3 loop spans 12 amino acids. Trimming pared 6 bases from V and 1 base from J, leaving 7 bases between. CDR3 loop: CASRGASYEQYF. The CDR3 DNA reads TGTGCCAGCAGGGGGGCTTCCTACGAGCAGTACTTC.

This clone was counted only a few times. V and J are TRBV27 and TRBJ2-1; unclear D gene. The CDR3 has 13 amino acids. The V gene's germline CDR1 is MNHEY and CDR2 SMNVEV (reference sequence). V shed 6 bases and J shed 9 bases, with 15 bases lying between them. The CDR3, as DNA: TGTGCCAGCAGCTTCCTCTCCTGGACTGAGCAGTTCTTC. Amino acids: CASSFLSWTEQFF.